This is a list of T cell receptor beta chains from one sample in a study of TIL therapy for anti-PD-1-resistant metastatic lung cancer. Assay: immunoSEQ multiplex PCR; the TCRdb copy retains only in-frame clones and omits some. The data contain roughly 20,000 clones, around 70% of them singletons. Here the sequenced sample was blood, taken at baseline. These receptor sequences come from a person aged 25 to 80 with non-small cell lung cancer. Each CDR3 is given with its conserved first and last residue. Each record gives: CDR3 protein, CDR3 DNA, J gene, D gene, V gene, clone size. A D gene is named only where the DNA matches it firmly. Size is stated for part of the rows, as once, few or many counts, or as a class when the clone is expanded.

CDR3: CASSLVGGNTEAFF; DNA: TGTGCCAGCAGCTTAGTCGGGGGAAACACTGAAGCTTTCTTT; J: TRBJ1-1; D: -; V: TRBV7-8; size: -
CDR3: CASSATSGGATEQFF; DNA: TGTGCCAGCAGTGCGACTAGCGGGGGGGCTACTGAGCAGTTCTTC; J: TRBJ2-1; D: TRBD2; V: TRBV6-4; size: once
CDR3: CASSFGTSGNEQFF; DNA: TGCGCCAGCAGCTTCGGGACTAGTGGCAATGAGCAGTTCTTC; J: TRBJ2-1; D: TRBD2; V: TRBV5-1; size: -
CDR3: CASSDLARTYEQYF; DNA: TGTGCCAGCAGCGACCTAGCGAGAACCTACGAGCAGTACTTC; J: TRBJ2-7; D: -; V: TRBV11-2; size: -
CDR3: CASSLAPTVRTEAFF; DNA: TGCGCCAGCAGCTTGGCCCCGACAGTTAGGACTGAAGCTTTCTTT; J: TRBJ1-1; D: -; V: TRBV5-1; size: -
CDR3: CASSDIFGYTF; DNA: TGTGCCAGCAGCGACATATTTGGCTACACCTTC; J: TRBJ1-2; D: -; V: TRBV6-5; size: -
CDR3: CASNDEGPGELFF; DNA: TGCGCCAGCAACGACGAGGGGCCCGGGGAGCTGTTTTTT; J: TRBJ2-2; D: -; V: TRBV10-2; size: few
CDR3: CASLDRAKAGELFF; DNA: TGTGCCAGCCTGGACAGGGCCAAGGCCGGGGAGCTGTTTTTT; J: TRBJ2-2; D: TRBD1; V: TRBV19; size: -
CDR3: CASSLAGRETQYF; DNA: TGTGCCAGCAGCTTAGCGGGTCGAGAGACCCAGTACTTC; J: TRBJ2-5; D: -; V: TRBV7-6; size: -
CDR3: CASSLTLLQPQHF; DNA: TGTGCCAGCAGCCTTACCCTCCTGCAGCCCCAGCATTTT; J: TRBJ1-5; D: -; V: TRBV7-6; size: -
CDR3: CASSPGGVGYTF; DNA: TGCGCCAGCAGCCCCGGGGGGGTTGGCTACACCTTC; J: TRBJ1-2; D: -; V: TRBV5-1; size: -
CDR3: CATSRDRTGGNTIYF; DNA: TGTGCCACCAGCAGAGATAGGACGGGTGGAAACACCATATATTTT; J: TRBJ1-3; D: -; V: TRBV15; size: -
CDR3: CASSTYREWETQYF; DNA: TGTGCCAGCTCCACATACAGGGAGTGGGAGACCCAGTACTTC; J: TRBJ2-5; D: -; V: TRBV27; size: -
CDR3: CASSSSPSQETQYF; DNA: TGCGCCAGCAGCTCCAGCCCTAGCCAAGAGACCCAGTACTTC; J: TRBJ2-5; D: -; V: TRBV4-3; size: -
CDR3: CASSLGHRTSGNTIYF; DNA: TGTGCCAGCAGCTTAGGCCACAGGACTTCTGGAAACACCATATATTTT; J: TRBJ1-3; D: -; V: TRBV13; size: -
CDR3: CAWSQGRTYYNEQFF; DNA: TGTGCCTGGAGTCAGGGGCGCACCTACTACAATGAGCAGTTCTTC; J: TRBJ2-1; D: -; V: TRBV30; size: once
CDR3: CASSQGLAGGRAQYF; DNA: TGCGCCAGCAGCCAGGGACTAGCGGGAGGACGGGCCCAGTACTTC; J: TRBJ2-5; D: TRBD2; V: TRBV4-1; size: -
CDR3: CASSYIAQIQFF; DNA: TGTGCCAGCAGTTACATAGCTCAAATACAGTTCTTC; J: TRBJ2-1; D: -; V: TRBV6-2/TRBV6-3; size: -
CDR3: CASSQDGLAVRYNEQFF; DNA: TGCGCCAGCAGCCAAGATGGTCTAGCGGTACGCTACAATGAGCAGTTCTTC; J: TRBJ2-1; D: TRBD2; V: TRBV4-3; size: -
CDR3: CAISLADRRETQYF; DNA: TGTGCCATCAGCTTAGCCGACAGGCGGGAGACCCAGTACTTC; J: TRBJ2-5; D: -; V: TRBV10-3; size: -
CDR3: CASSQEHRRYSYEQYF; DNA: TGCGCCAGCAGCCAAGAGCACAGGCGATACTCCTACGAGCAGTACTTC; J: TRBJ2-7; D: -; V: TRBV4-1; size: -
CDR3: CASSYSGGNQPQHF; DNA: TGTGCCAGCAGTTACTCGGGGGGGAATCAGCCCCAGCATTTT; J: TRBJ1-5; D: -; V: TRBV6-5; size: -
CDR3: CASSRPPYNEQFF; DNA: TGTGCCAGCAGCCGCCCCCCGTACAATGAGCAGTTCTTC; J: TRBJ2-1; D: -; V: TRBV7-9; size: -
CDR3: CASSLGTAGTDTQYF; DNA: TGCGCCAGCAGCTTGGGGACAGCGGGAACAGATACGCAGTATTTT; J: TRBJ2-3; D: -; V: TRBV5-1; size: -
CDR3: CASSITSGNAEAFF; DNA: TGTGCCAGTAGTATAACATCGGGGAATGCTGAAGCTTTCTTT; J: TRBJ1-1; D: -; V: TRBV19; size: -
CDR3: CASSLWTSGVGTQYF; DNA: TGTGCCAGCAGCCTTTGGACTAGCGGGGTGGGGACCCAGTACTTC; J: TRBJ2-5; D: TRBD2; V: TRBV3-1/TRBV3-2; size: -
CDR3: CASSPTSTRTNTEAFF; DNA: TGCGCCAGCAGCCCGACTTCGACACGAACGAACACTGAAGCTTTCTTT; J: TRBJ1-1; D: -; V: TRBV5-1; size: -
CDR3: CASSDLGGKQPQHF; DNA: TGTGCCAGCAGTGATTTGGGGGGTAAACAGCCCCAGCATTTT; J: TRBJ1-5; D: -; V: TRBV6-1; size: -
CDR3: CASSLVRVNYGYTF; DNA: TGTGCCAGCAGCTTGGTAAGGGTGAACTATGGCTACACCTTC; J: TRBJ1-2; D: -; V: TRBV5-6; size: -
CDR3: CASSLIGRTGELFF; DNA: TGTGCCAGCAGCTTAATAGGACGGACCGGGGAGCTGTTTTTT; J: TRBJ2-2; D: -; V: TRBV7-8; size: -
CDR3: CASSGGGGNEQFF; DNA: TGTGCCAGCAGTGGCGGGGGGGGCAATGAGCAGTTCTTC; J: TRBJ2-1; D: TRBD2; V: TRBV2; size: -
CDR3: CASSVGLPPNTGELFF; DNA: TGTGCCAGCAGTGTGGGACTCCCACCGAACACCGGGGAGCTGTTTTTT; J: TRBJ2-2; D: -; V: TRBV2; size: few
CDR3: CASSLGRLSEAFF; DNA: TGTGCCAGCAGCCTCGGACGCCTATCTGAAGCTTTCTTT; J: TRBJ1-1; D: -; V: TRBV12-1; size: -
CDR3: CASSQVRGPTIKRGNSYNEQFF; DNA: TGTGCCAGCAGCCAAGTACGAGGCCCCACTATTAAGCGGGGGAACTCGTACAATGAGCAGTTCTTC; J: TRBJ2-1; D: TRBD2; V: TRBV3-1/TRBV3-2; size: -
CDR3: CASSFTGLRRNTIYF; DNA: TGTGCCAGCAGCTTCACAGGGCTCCGTCGGAACACCATATATTTT; J: TRBJ1-3; D: -; V: TRBV7-9; size: -
CDR3: CASSLGGATDTQYF; DNA: TGTGCCAGCAGCTTAGGGGGGGCCACAGATACGCAGTATTTT; J: TRBJ2-3; D: -; V: TRBV7-2; size: once
CDR3: CASSQERYNEQFF; DNA: TGTGCCAGCAGCCAAGAAAGATACAATGAGCAGTTCTTC; J: TRBJ2-1; D: -; V: TRBV3-1/TRBV3-2; size: -
CDR3: CASSLLDGTDTQYF; DNA: TGCGCCAGCAGCCTACTTGATGGCACAGATACGCAGTATTTT; J: TRBJ2-3; D: -; V: TRBV5-1; size: -
CDR3: CSARLTEAFF; DNA: TGCAGTGCTAGGTTGACTGAAGCTTTCTTT; J: TRBJ1-1; D: -; V: TRBV20-1; size: -
CDR3: CASSFEEGWGETQYF; DNA: TGTGCCAGCAGCTTCGAAGAAGGGTGGGGTGAGACCCAGTACTTC; J: TRBJ2-5; D: -; V: TRBV7-9; size: -
CDR3: CASSYRVSNQPQHF; DNA: TGTGCCAGCAGTTACCGAGTTAGCAATCAGCCCCAGCATTTT; J: TRBJ1-5; D: -; V: TRBV6-5; size: -
CDR3: CASSEWGYGYTF; DNA: TGTGCCAGCAGTGAGTGGGGCTATGGCTACACCTTC; J: TRBJ1-2; D: -; V: TRBV6-1; size: -
CDR3: CASLRPQGSSYNEQFF; DNA: TGTGCCAGCCTCAGGCCTCAGGGCAGCTCCTACAATGAGCAGTTCTTC; J: TRBJ2-1; D: -; V: TRBV2; size: once
CDR3: CSVADGPDSPLHF; DNA: TGCAGCGTTGCGGACGGACCTGATTCACCCCTCCACTTT; J: TRBJ1-6; D: -; V: TRBV29-1; size: -
CDR3: CASSPAGQSYGYTF; DNA: TGTGCCAGCAGTCCAGCGGGACAGAGCTATGGCTACACCTTC; J: TRBJ1-2; D: TRBD1; V: TRBV27; size: few
CDR3: CASSYSTDNSPLHF; DNA: TGTGCCAGCAGTTACTCGACGGATAATTCACCCCTCCACTTT; J: TRBJ1-6; D: -; V: TRBV6-5; size: once
CDR3: CASKTMRGNSPLHF; DNA: TGTGCCAGCAAAACAATGAGGGGAAATTCACCCCTCCACTTT; J: TRBJ1-6; D: -; V: TRBV6-4; size: -
CDR3: CASQLIQGTSTDTQYF; DNA: TGTGCCAGTCAATTGATACAGGGGACTAGCACAGATACGCAGTATTTT; J: TRBJ2-3; D: -; V: TRBV2; size: -
CDR3: CASSFDRQETQYF; DNA: TGTGCCAGCAGCTTCGACAGGCAAGAGACCCAGTACTTC; J: TRBJ2-5; D: -; V: TRBV7-3; size: -
CDR3: CASSTPLSWTSSSDEQFF; DNA: TGTGCCAGCAGCACCCCCCTGAGTTGGACTAGCTCAAGCGATGAGCAGTTCTTC; J: TRBJ2-1; D: TRBD2; V: TRBV7-2; size: -
CDR3: CASSSDRGSIQYF; DNA: TGCGCCAGCAGCTCAGACAGGGGGTCAATTCAGTACTTC; J: TRBJ2-4; D: TRBD1; V: TRBV5-1; size: once
CDR3: CASRAIQGFHYGYTF; DNA: TGTGCCAGCAGAGCTATACAGGGATTCCACTATGGCTACACCTTC; J: TRBJ1-2; D: -; V: TRBV5-6; size: -
CDR3: CASSLESGRGDTGELFF; DNA: TGTGCCAGCAGCTTAGAGTCCGGCAGGGGGGACACCGGGGAGCTGTTTTTT; J: TRBJ2-2; D: -; V: TRBV7-2; size: -
CDR3: CASSPGGRPSTDTQYF; DNA: TGTGCCAGCAGCCCAGGCGGTAGGCCAAGCACAGATACGCAGTATTTT; J: TRBJ2-3; D: -; V: TRBV7-3; size: once
CDR3: CSVLRQAADTEAFF; DNA: TGCAGCGTTTTGAGACAGGCCGCGGACACTGAAGCTTTCTTT; J: TRBJ1-1; D: -; V: TRBV29-1; size: -
CDR3: CASRQHTGELFF; DNA: TGTGCCAGCAGACAGCACACCGGGGAGCTGTTTTTT; J: TRBJ2-2; D: -; V: TRBV6-6; size: -
CDR3: CASSLEGSGRLNEQFF; DNA: TGTGCCAGCAGCTTAGAGGGTAGCGGGCGACTCAATGAGCAGTTCTTC; J: TRBJ2-1; D: TRBD2; V: TRBV7-9; size: -
CDR3: CASSPPTGPQETQYF; DNA: TGTGCCAGCTCACCACCAACGGGACCGCAAGAGACCCAGTACTTC; J: TRBJ2-5; D: -; V: TRBV18; size: -